Following are 27 T cell receptor beta chains from one sample sequenced in a study of T cells after yellow fever vaccination. TCRdb fed the 5' RACE reads into MiXCR, producing one record per CDR3 protein. Of some 390,000 distinct CDR3 sequences listed, about 6% were seen once; the top ten hold around 16%. The sequences come from PBMCs, collected 5 days after the yellow fever booster vaccination. These receptors all stem from a man younger than 40 who received the YFV17D yellow fever vaccine.

This clonotype was counted a few times. The chain links TRBV20-1 to TRBJ2-7; D is undetermined. Germline CDR1 and CDR2: DFQATT and SNEGSKA (reference sequence). CDR3 length: 12 amino acids. The V gene lost 3 bases and the J gene lost 3 bases, with 9 bases spanning the gap. The CDR3 sequence: CSASSQFYEQYF. Here the CDR3 DNA reads TGCAGTGCTAGCAGTCAGTTCTACGAGCAGTACTTC.

As regards this clonotype: A read error may account for a junction end that differs from germline. This rearrangement joins TRBV4-3 to TRBJ2-1; D gene unclear. Germline-derived CDR1 and CDR2 are LGHNA and YSLEER. The CDR3 runs 15 residues. CDR3 protein: CAGRISLSSYNEQFF. The CDR3 region has the DNA TGCGCCGGCAGAATTAGCTTGAGCTCCTACAATGAGCAGTTCTTC.

V gene TRBV5-1 combines with J gene TRBJ2-7, with TRBD1 matching over 8 bases. The CDR3 has 14 residues. The junction had 6 bases not matched to a gene; V was cut back by 4 bases and J by 3 bases. Germline lookup yields CDR1 SGHRS and CDR2 YFSETQ. As DNA, the CDR3 is TGCGCCAGCAGCAGGGGGGACAGGAACTACGAGCAGTACTTC. It specifies CASSRGDRNYEQYF.

The chain recombines TRBV20-1 with TRBJ2-3, with no clear D. V lost 3 bases, J lost 0 bases, and 10 bases lay in between. The CDR3 extends over 14 amino acids. Germline CDR1 and CDR2: DFQATT and SNEGSKA (reference sequence). The CDR3 reads CSASPDSSTDTQYF. The CDR3 DNA reads TGCAGTGCTAGTCCTGATTCTAGCACAGATACGCAGTATTTT.

This chain connects TRBV7-9 to TRBJ2-1; 11 bases align to TRBD2. Germline trimming cut 0 bases from V and 8 bases from J; bases unmatched to any gene: 0. Germline lookup yields CDR1 SEHNR and CDR2 FQNEAQ (reference sequence). This CDR3 spans 14 amino acids. CDR3 region: CASSLALAGDEQFF. The CDR3 DNA follows: TGTGCCAGCAGCTTAGCACTAGCGGGAGATGAGCAGTTCTTC.

The V call is TRBV4-3, the J call TRBJ2-2; TRBD1 aligns across 7 bases. Germline V lookup: CDR1 LGHNA, CDR2 YSLEER. This CDR3 spans 14 amino acids. After removal of 10 bases from V and 1 base from J, the junction contained 6 bases not matched to a gene. The CDR3 sequence: CATRQGLNTGELFF. Here the CDR3 DNA reads TGCGCCACCAGACAGGGTTTGAACACCGGGGAGCTGTTTTTT.

The rearrangement joins TRBV5-4 to TRBJ2-3; TRBD2 agrees at 10 bases. V dropped 4 bases and J dropped 4; count of bases not matched to a gene: 3. Germline loops: CDR1 SGHNT, CDR2 YYREEE (reference sequence). This CDR3 spans 14 amino acids. CDR3 sequence: CASSASGSPDTQYF. CDR3 nucleotides: TGTGCCAGCAGCGCTAGCGGGAGCCCAGATACGCAGTATTTT.

The V gene is TRBV7-8, the J gene TRBJ2-2; the match to TRBD2 covers 9 bases. The CDR3 runs 17 residues. With V trimmed by 1 base and J by 6 bases, 9 bases remained unmatched. CDR1 is SGHVS and CDR2 is FQNEAQ in the germline V gene. The CDR3 DNA sequence: TGTGCCAGCAGCTTAGATCGTTGGCTAGCGGGATCCGGGGAGCTGTTTTTT. It translates to CASSLDRWLAGSGELFF.

This clonotype was found many times. The chain employs TRBV20-1 and TRBJ2-7; 7 bases map to TRBD2. V trimming: 3 bases; J trimming: 5 bases; junction bases outside the gene matches: 13. Germline assignment: CDR1 DFQATT and CDR2 SNEGSKA (reference sequence). This CDR3 is 15 amino acids long. CDR3 in amino acids: CSARVTSQKVDEQYF. As DNA, the CDR3 is TGCAGTGCTAGGGTGACTAGCCAAAAAGTGGACGAGCAGTACTTC.

This clonotype was observed a few times. The gene calls are TRBV12-3 or TRBV12-4 and TRBJ1-2; D not certain. This CDR3 is built from 14 residues. V lost 1 base and J 8 bases, leaving 14 bases between the germline ends. The CDR3 here is CASSLVPRSGGYTF. The CDR3 DNA follows: TGTGCCAGCAGTTTAGTGCCGCGAAGCGGGGGCTACACCTTC.

This clonotype was counted only a few times. The CDR3 reads CASSLAKGGVGHTIYF. CDR3 sequence (DNA): TGTGCCAGCAGCTTGGCCAAAGGGGGTGTGGGGCACACCATATATTTT. This chain joins TRBV5-5 and TRBJ1-3, with D possibly TRBD1 on 6 matching bases. With 0 bases removed from V and 8 bases from J, the gap between germline ends came to 18 bases. This CDR3 is 16 amino acids long. The germline V gene encodes CDR1 SGHKS and CDR2 YYEKEE (reference sequence).

This clonotype appeared many times. The genes are TRBV11-2 and TRBJ2-2; D not resolved. This CDR3 contains 14 residues. Deletions cut 0 bases from V and 5 bases from J, with 7 bases between. CDR1 is SGHAT, CDR2 FQNNGV, per germline. This chain's CDR3 is CASSLDLGTGELFF. Here the CDR3 DNA reads TGTGCCAGCAGCTTAGATCTTGGGACCGGGGAGCTGTTTTTT.

V and J are TRBV12-3 or TRBV12-4 and TRBJ2-2; D assignment may be TRBD1 or TRBD2 (5 bases each). CDR3 length equals 14 residues. V lost 6 bases to trimming and J lost 4 bases, with 12 bases between them. CDR3 bases: TGTGCCAGCAGCCAACAAGGGACCACCGGGGAGCTGTTTTTT. Its translation is CASSQQGTTGELFF.

In its sample, this clonotype was seen a few times. This chain connects TRBV9 to TRBJ1-1; D remains ambiguous. Germline V gene sequence: CDR1 SGDLS, CDR2 YYNGEE. V was trimmed by 5 bases and J by 0 bases, leaving 5 bases between them. The CDR3 has 12 amino acids. The CDR3: CASSQMNTEAFF. The CDR3, as DNA: TGTGCCAGCAGTCAGATGAACACTGAAGCTTTCTTT.

The rearrangement links TRBV7-2 to TRBJ2-5, with no clear D. The germline gives CDR1 SGHTA, CDR2 FQGNSA. The CDR3 has 14 amino acids. Trimming took 5 bases from V and 1 from J, leaving 11 bases between them. CDR3 sequence: CASSPPGPQETQYF. The CDR3, as DNA: TGTGCCAGCAGCCCACCCGGACCCCAAGAGACCCAGTACTTC.

This clonotype was seen repeatedly, ten times or more. The chain links TRBV20-1 to TRBJ2-7; possibly TRBD1 or TRBD2 for D (5 bases each). CDR1 and CDR2 (germline): DFQATT, SNEGSKA (reference sequence). This CDR3 contains 13 residues. Trimming pared 4 bases from V and 0 bases from J, leaving 10 bases between. The DNA for the CDR3 is TGCAGTGCTACGGGGCGAAGCTCCTACGAGCAGTACTTC. Encoded protein: CSATGRSSYEQYF.

Notes on this clonotype: At one of its ends the junction is not consistent with the germline gene, which may arise from a read error. CDR3 sequence: CASSYITRGERYF. The CDR3 DNA sequence: TGTGCCAGCAGCTATATTACCCGGGGCGAGCGGTACTTC. V is TRBV7-2 and J is TRBJ2-7, with D perhaps given as TRBD1 or TRBD2 (5 bases each). CDR3 length: 13 amino acids. The V gene's germline CDR1 is SGHTA and CDR2 FQGNSA.

This clonotype was detected ten times or more. The chain is built from TRBV7-9 and TRBJ2-3, with D possibly matching TRBD2 (5 bases). Germline assignment: CDR1 SEHNR and CDR2 FQNEAQ (reference sequence). Trimming pared 6 bases from V and 2 bases from J, leaving 12 bases between. CDR3 length: 14 amino acids. CDR3 sequence reads: CASRGDQTTDTQYF. In nucleotides, the CDR3 is TGTGCCAGCAGGGGAGATCAGACCACAGATACGCAGTATTTT.

The gene calls are TRBV5-1 and TRBJ1-5; TRBD1 matches at 8 bases. CDR3 size: 14 residues. Germline V lookup: CDR1 SGHRS, CDR2 YFSETQ. V gave up 7 bases and J gave up 7 bases; unmatched junction bases: 10. The CDR3 sequence is CASASPGGGQPQHF. The CDR3, as DNA: TGCGCCAGCGCCTCGCCAGGGGGCGGACAGCCCCAGCATTTT. Supplemented by reference TRBV5-1 and TRBJ1-5, the full variable domain reads KAGVTQTPRYLIKTRGQQVTLSCSPISGHRSVSWYQQTPGQGLQFLFEYFSETQRNKGNFPGRFSGRQFSNSRSEMNVSTLELGDSALYLCASASPGGGQPQHFGDGTRLSIL.

This clonotype was seen only a few times. V and J are TRBV6-2 or TRBV6-3 and TRBJ2-1, with a weak D call TRBD2 (5 bases). The V gene lost 5 bases and the J gene lost 3 bases, with 20 bases spanning the gap. Germline-derived CDR1 and CDR2 are MNHEY and SVGEGT. This CDR3 is built from 17 residues. CDR3 sequence: CASSPPAGKSGYNEQFF. In nucleotides, the CDR3 is TGTGCCAGCAGTCCCCCAGCCGGGAAATCGGGCTACAATGAGCAGTTCTTC.

This clonotype has more than one count but fewer than ten. The chain employs TRBV5-1 and TRBJ2-6; D ambiguous. V dropped 3 bases and J dropped 0 bases, with 13 bases sitting between them. In germline, CDR1 is SGHRS, CDR2 YFSETQ. The CDR3 is made up of 17 amino acids. In nucleotides, the CDR3 is TGCGCCAGCAGCTCTGCTAGTCTCAGCTCTGGGGCCAACGTCCTGACTTTC. Its protein product is CASSSASLSSGANVLTF.

There are many counts of this clonotype. The chain couples TRBV7-2 to TRBJ2-7; 7 bases agree with TRBD1. The CDR3 covers 15 residues. J was trimmed by 5 bases and V by 5 bases; bases with no gene match: 12. Germline V gene data show CDR1 as SGHTA and CDR2 as FQGNSA. CDR3 coding DNA: TGTGCCAGCAGCCCCCCCGTGACAGGGCAACACGAGCAGTACTTC. Translating it yields CASSPPVTGQHEQYF.

This clonotype was picked up a small number of times. The rearrangement joins TRBV29-1 to TRBJ1-4; 8 positions agree with TRBD1. Germline V lookup: CDR1 SQVTM, CDR2 ANQGSEA. Trimming cost V 1 base and J 4 bases; bases outside gene matches: 8. The CDR3 is 16 residues long. CDR3 DNA sequence: TGCAGCGTTGAAGCCCAGGGGGCAGAGGGTAATGAAAAACTGTTTTTT. This gives the protein CSVEAQGAEGNEKLFF.

Only a few counts were recorded for this clonotype. This rearrangement joins TRBV20-1 to TRBJ2-2, with TRBD2 identical over 10 bases. The CDR3 is made up of 15 amino acids. V gave up 3 bases and J gave up 7 bases; unmatched junction bases: 8. Germline V gene sequence: CDR1 DFQATT, CDR2 SNEGSKA (reference sequence). CDR3 in DNA: TGCAGTGCTAGCTCCACTAGCGGGACTTACGGGGAGCTGTTTTTT. Protein sequence: CSASSTSGTYGELFF.

At least ten counts were recorded for this clonotype. The rearrangement links TRBV7-2 to TRBJ2-2, with no clear D. Trimming took off 0 bases at V and 0 bases at J, with 8 bases between the two ends. The CDR3 sequence is 16 residues long. The V gene's germline CDR1 is SGHTA and CDR2 FQGNSA. CDR3 in DNA: TGTGCCAGCAGCTTAGCGCCCGCGACGAACACCGGGGAGCTGTTTTTT. It specifies CASSLAPATNTGELFF.

This clonotype came up many times. This chain connects TRBV12-3 or TRBV12-4 to TRBJ2-1; 10 positions match TRBD2. V gave up 6 bases and J gave up 8 bases; unmatched junction bases: 7. The CDR3 sequence is 14 residues long. The CDR3 region has the DNA TGTGCCAGCAGATCTAGCGGGAGCGTATATGAGCAGTTCTTC. Translation: CASRSSGSVYEQFF.

Only a few counts were recorded for this clonotype. The CDR3 reads CASSQGQGMRNIQYF. The CDR3 nucleotides read TGCGCCAGCAGCCAAGGACAGGGGATGAGGAACATTCAGTACTTC. This chain connects TRBV4-3 to TRBJ2-4, with 8 bases fitting TRBD1. This CDR3 has 15 residues. Germline V gives CDR1 LGHNA, CDR2 YSLEER. V was pared by 1 base and J by 7 bases, with 6 bases of the junction left unmatched.